This paragraph covers one T cell receptor (beta chain) sequence. Its specificity is not known. TCRdb fed the reads into MiXCR, producing one record per CDR3 protein. The sample lists around 530,000 distinct CDR3 sequences, 26% occurring once. CDR1 and CDR2 from the germline V gene are LNHDA and SQIVND (reference sequence). Trimming shortened V by 6 bases and J by 4 bases, and 13 bases separated the two germline ends. CDR3 length: 14 residues. The data originate from a study of T cell repertoires in cytomegalovirus infection. Study as a whole: Matching HLA type, along with CMV infection, was indicated by public TCR beta signatures. Study results and limitations: Accumulated public TCR beta family frequency recognized individuals carrying CMV together with the relevant HLA. Ex vivo, HLA-C-restricted CMV-specific TCR beta clonotypes prevailed over the rest of the response.

The chain recombines TRBV19 with TRBJ1-5, with D unresolved. The sequenced sample was PBMCs. The TCR originated in a human donor in good health (CMV status not recorded). Some clones in this sample may be carry-over from other donors' samples. CDR3 nucleotide sequence: TGTGCCAGTAGGGCGGGAGGAGGGAATCAGCCCCAGCATTTT. Protein: CASRAGGGNQPQHF. Combining the CDR3 with reference TRBV19 and TRBJ1-5 gives the whole variable domain DGGITQSPKYLFRKEGQNVTLSCEQNLNHDAMYWYRQDPGQGLRLIYYSQIVNDFQKGDIAEGYSVSREKKESFPLTVTSAQKNPTAFYLCASRAGGGNQPQHFGDGTRLSIL.